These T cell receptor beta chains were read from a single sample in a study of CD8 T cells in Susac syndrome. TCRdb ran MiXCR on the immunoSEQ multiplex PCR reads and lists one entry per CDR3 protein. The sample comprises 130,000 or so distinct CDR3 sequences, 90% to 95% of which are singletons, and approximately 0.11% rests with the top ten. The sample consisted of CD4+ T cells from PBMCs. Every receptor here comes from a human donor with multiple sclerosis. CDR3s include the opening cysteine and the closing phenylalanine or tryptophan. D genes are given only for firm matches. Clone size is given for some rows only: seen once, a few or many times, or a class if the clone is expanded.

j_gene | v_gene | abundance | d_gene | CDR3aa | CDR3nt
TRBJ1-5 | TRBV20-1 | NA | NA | CSARKQGNSNQPQHF | TGCAGTGCTAGAAAGCAGGGAAATAGCAATCAGCCCCAGCATTTT
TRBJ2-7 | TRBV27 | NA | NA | CASSWDRASEQYF | TGTGCCAGCAGTTGGGACCGGGCCTCCGAGCAGTACTTC
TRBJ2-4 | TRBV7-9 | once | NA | CASSLTVGHTKNIQYF | TGTGCCAGCAGCTTAACCGTAGGGCATACCAAAAACATTCAGTACTTC
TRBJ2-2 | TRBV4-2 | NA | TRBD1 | CASSPRRQGRTGELFF | TGTGCCAGCAGCCCACGGAGACAGGGCAGGACCGGGGAGCTGTTTTTT
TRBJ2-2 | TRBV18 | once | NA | CASSPPRTGELFF | TGTGCCAGCTCACCTCCACGAACCGGGGAGCTGTTTTTT
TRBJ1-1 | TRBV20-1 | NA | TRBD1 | CSAPTTGDTEAFF | TGCAGTGCTCCAACTACAGGGGACACTGAAGCTTTCTTT
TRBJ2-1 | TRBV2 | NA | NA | CASSVALRNEQFF | TGTGCCAGCAGTGTCGCCCTCAGGAATGAGCAGTTCTTC
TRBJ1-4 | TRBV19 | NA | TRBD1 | CASSPRGGGDEKLFF | TGTGCCAGTAGTCCACGCGGAGGGGGCGACGAAAAACTGTTTTTT
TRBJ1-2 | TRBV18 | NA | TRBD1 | CASSPDRGLNYGYTF | TGTGCCAGCTCACCCGACAGGGGGCTTAACTATGGCTACACCTTC
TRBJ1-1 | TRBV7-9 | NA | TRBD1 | CASSPQGTEAFF | TGTGCCAGCAGCCCACAGGGGACTGAAGCTTTCTTT
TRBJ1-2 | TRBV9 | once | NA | CASSAQGNYGYTF | TGTGCCAGCAGCGCACAGGGTAACTATGGCTACACCTTC
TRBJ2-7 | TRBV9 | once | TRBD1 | CASSAAGTGDYEQYF | TGTGCCAGCAGTGCTGCCGGGACAGGGGACTACGAGCAGTACTTC
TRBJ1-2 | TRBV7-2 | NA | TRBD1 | CASSLAGTGGDYGYTF | TGTGCCAGCAGCTTAGCGGGGACAGGGGGCGACTATGGCTACACCTTC
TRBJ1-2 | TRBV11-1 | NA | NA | CASSSLSGYGYTF | TGTGCCAGCAGCTCCCTCTCGGGGTATGGCTACACCTTC
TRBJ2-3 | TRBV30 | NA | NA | CAWIWGRSTDTQYF | TGTGCCTGGATTTGGGGCCGAAGCACAGATACGCAGTATTTT
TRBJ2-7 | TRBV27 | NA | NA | CASSFSMGYEQYF | TGTGCCAGCAGTTTTTCAATGGGCTACGAGCAGTACTTC
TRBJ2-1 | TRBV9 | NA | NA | CASSLGSQNNEQFF | TGTGCCAGCAGCCTCGGCTCCCAAAACAATGAGCAGTTCTTC
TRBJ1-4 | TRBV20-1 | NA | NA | CSARGTDATGLKGLFF | TGCAGTGCGCGCGGGACGGACGCAACAGGCCTAAAAGGACTGTTTTTT
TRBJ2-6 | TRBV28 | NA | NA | CASSVSFSGANVLTF | TGTGCCAGCAGCGTATCCTTCTCTGGGGCCAACGTCCTGACTTTC
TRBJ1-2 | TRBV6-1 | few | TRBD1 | CASTKGGQAANYGYTF | TGTGCCAGCACCAAAGGGGGACAGGCAGCTAACTATGGCTACACCTTC
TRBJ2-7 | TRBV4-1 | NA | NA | CASSQDLTTRSSYEQYF | TGCGCCAGCAGCCAAGATCTGACAACCAGGAGCTCCTACGAGCAGTACTTC
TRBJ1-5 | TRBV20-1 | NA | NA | CSARDGVEIRQPQHF | TGCAGTGCTAGAGACGGGGTAGAGATACGGCAGCCCCAGCATTTT
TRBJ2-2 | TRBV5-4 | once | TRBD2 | CASSLKREVVGELFF | TGTGCCAGCAGCTTGAAGCGGGAGGTGGTCGGGGAGCTGTTTTTT
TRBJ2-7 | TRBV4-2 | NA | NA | CASSQSPLGGEQYF | TGTGCCAGCAGCCAATCTCCCCTTGGGGGCGAGCAGTACTTC
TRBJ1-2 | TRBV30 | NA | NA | CAWSSGVRDGYTF | TGTGCCTGGAGTAGCGGGGTTCGGGATGGCTACACCTTC
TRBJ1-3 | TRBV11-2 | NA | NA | CASSPKTARSGNTIYF | TGTGCCAGCAGCCCAAAAACAGCACGCTCTGGAAACACCATATATTTT
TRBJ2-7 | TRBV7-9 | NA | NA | CASSFLPYEQYF | TGTGCCAGCAGCTTTCTCCCCTACGAGCAGTACTTC
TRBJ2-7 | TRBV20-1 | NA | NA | CSAVAAHRYEQYF | TGCAGTGCTGTGGCCGCCCACAGGTACGAGCAGTACTTC
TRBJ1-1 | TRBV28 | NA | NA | CASSSGVITEAFF | TGTGCCAGCAGCTCAGGGGTGATAACTGAAGCTTTCTTT
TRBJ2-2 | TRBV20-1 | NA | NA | CSASPFGTGELFF | TGCAGTGCTTCCCCCTTTGGGACCGGGGAGCTGTTTTTT
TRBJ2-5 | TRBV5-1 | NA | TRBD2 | CASSLLTSGQETQYF | TGCGCCAGCAGCCTTCTGACTAGCGGCCAAGAGACCCAGTACTTC
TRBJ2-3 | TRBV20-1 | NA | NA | CSAGRAHRYTQYF | TGCAGTGCCGGACGGGCACACAGATATACGCAGTATTTT
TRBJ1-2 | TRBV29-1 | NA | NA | CSVVGGGYGYTF | TGCAGCGTTGTTGGTGGGGGGTATGGCTACACCTTC
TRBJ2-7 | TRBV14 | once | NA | CASSQTGLEFYEQYF | TGTGCCAGCAGCCAAACCGGTCTGGAATTCTACGAGCAGTACTTC
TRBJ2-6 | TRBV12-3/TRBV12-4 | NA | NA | CATKGSGANVLTF | TGTGCCACCAAAGGGTCTGGGGCCAACGTCCTGACTTTC
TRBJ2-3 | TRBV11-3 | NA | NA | CASSSRRGAGTDTQYF | TGTGCCAGCAGCTCCCGTCGTGGAGCAGGCACAGATACGCAGTATTTT
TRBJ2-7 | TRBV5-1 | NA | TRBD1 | CASSSSPGQMSEQYF | TGCGCCAGCAGCTCTTCTCCGGGACAGATGAGCGAGCAGTACTTC
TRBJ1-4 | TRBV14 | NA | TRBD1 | CASRSQGLPNEKLFF | TGTGCCAGCAGATCACAGGGGCTACCTAATGAAAAACTGTTTTTT
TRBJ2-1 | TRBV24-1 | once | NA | CATSDVARSSYNEQFF | TGTGCCACCAGTGATGTAGCGAGGAGCTCCTACAATGAGCAGTTCTTC
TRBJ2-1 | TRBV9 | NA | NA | CASSEHNEQFF | TGTGCCAGCAGCGAACATAATGAGCAGTTCTTC
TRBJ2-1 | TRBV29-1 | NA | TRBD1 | CSVEDRQGVGNEQFF | TGCAGCGTTGAAGACCGACAGGGGGTTGGGAATGAGCAGTTCTTC
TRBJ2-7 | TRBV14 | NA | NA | CASSQGRSGLRRSISYEQYF | TGTGCCAGCAGCCAAGGACGGTCCGGGCTACGACGGTCGATCTCCTACGAGCAGTACTTC
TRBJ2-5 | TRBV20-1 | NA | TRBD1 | CSANPPRGETQYF | TGCAGTGCAAATCCCCCCAGGGGGGAGACCCAGTACTTC
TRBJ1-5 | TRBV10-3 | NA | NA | CAISELAANNQPQHF | TGTGCCATCAGTGAGTTAGCAGCTAACAATCAGCCCCAGCATTTT
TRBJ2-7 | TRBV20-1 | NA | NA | CSASAILGRDEQYF | TGCAGTGCTAGTGCTATTTTAGGACGGGACGAGCAGTACTTC
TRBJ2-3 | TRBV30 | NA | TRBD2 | CAWSVLAGGHGQYF | TGTGCCTGGAGTGTCCTAGCGGGGGGGCATGGGCAGTATTTT
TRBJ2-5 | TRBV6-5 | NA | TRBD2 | CASRRPGLARETQYF | TGTGCCAGCAGACGCCCGGGACTAGCTCGGGAGACCCAGTACTTC
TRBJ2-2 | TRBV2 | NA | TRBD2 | CASGGLAGPNTGELFF | TGTGCCAGCGGGGGACTAGCGGGGCCGAACACCGGGGAGCTGTTTTTT
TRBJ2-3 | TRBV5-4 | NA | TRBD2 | CASSLLVAGSTDTQYF | TGTGCCAGCAGCTTGTTGGTAGCGGGTAGCACAGATACGCAGTATTTT
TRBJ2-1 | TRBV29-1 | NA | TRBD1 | CSVYTRTGPGVNEQFF | TGCAGCGTGTACACCCGGACAGGGCCTGGGGTCAATGAGCAGTTCTTC
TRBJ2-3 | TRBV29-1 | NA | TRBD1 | CSVVQGAGTDTQYF | TGCAGCGTTGTGCAGGGGGCAGGCACAGATACGCAGTATTTT
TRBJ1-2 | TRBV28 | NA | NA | CASTGGVRGYTF | TGTGCCAGCACCGGGGGGGTGCGCGGCTACACCTTC
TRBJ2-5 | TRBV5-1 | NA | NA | CASSFTPRGNQETQYF | TGCGCCAGCAGCTTCACCCCGAGAGGAAACCAAGAGACCCAGTACTTC
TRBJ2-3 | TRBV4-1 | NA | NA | CASSQEGAGVSDTQYF | TGCGCCAGCAGCCAGGAGGGGGCTGGGGTTTCAGATACGCAGTATTTT